These 7 T cell receptor beta chains came from one sample sequenced in a study of blood T cell repertoires in COVID-19 (TCRdb year 2020). Receptor libraries were prepared by the immunoSEQ multiplex PCR assay. Imported from immuneACCESS, the table was reduced by TCRdb to in-frame sequences with V and J called. These copies leave out some clones; in studies compared against another copy, an unresolved V gene accounts for under half, and the cause of the remainder is not known. Present in this sample are over 45,000 clones, roughly 85% of which were seen just once. Jointly, the top ten make up about 13% of the sample. Input material: peripheral blood. The receptors stem from a human donor in a cohort sampled during active COVID-19.

The V and J genes are TRBV18 and TRBJ1-4, with D perhaps matching TRBD1 (5 bases). V was trimmed by 0 bases and J by 8 bases, leaving 10 bases between them. The CDR3 is made up of 14 amino acids. The V gene's germline CDR1 is KGHSH and CDR2 LQKENI. Here the CDR3 DNA reads TGTGCCAGCTCACCACCAGGGGTAAAGGAAAAACTGTTTTTT. Its translation is CASSPPGVKEKLFF. The complete variable domain, with remaining parts taken from reference TRBV18 and TRBJ1-4, reads NAGVMQNPRHLVRRRGQEARLRCSPMKGHSHVYWYRQLPEEGLKFMVYLQKENIIDESGMPKERFSAEFPKEGPSILRIQQVVRGDSAAYFCASSPPGVKEKLFFGSGTQLSVL.

This chain joins TRBV5-1 and TRBJ2-5; D is undetermined. CDR1 is SGHRS, CDR2 YFSETQ, per germline. This CDR3 has 12 amino acids. Trimming left V 0 bases short and J 4 bases short, with 4 bases between. The CDR3 protein is CASSLAGETQYF. DNA of the CDR3: TGCGCCAGCAGCTTGGCCGGAGAGACCCAGTACTTC.

The chain uses TRBV29-1 and TRBJ2-4; no clear D. V dropped 5 bases and J dropped 3 bases, with 11 bases sitting between them. The CDR3 is 13 amino acids. Germline loops: CDR1 SQVTM, CDR2 ANQGSEA. CDR3 amino acids: CSVFQAYKNIQYF. Here the CDR3 DNA reads TGCAGCGTTTTCCAAGCCTACAAAAACATTCAGTACTTC.

The chain couples TRBV3-1 (or the pseudogene TRBV3-2) to TRBJ1-5; 8 bases align to TRBD1. The V and J ends lost 1 base and 2 bases, in that order; junction bases with no gene match: 22. This CDR3 has 22 amino acids. Germline assignment: CDR1 LGHDT and CDR2 YNNKEL (reference sequence). CDR3 residues: CASSQVPIYRDRLGRCNQPQHF. As DNA, the CDR3 is TGTGCCAGCAGCCAAGTCCCAATCTACCGGGACAGGTTAGGACGGTGCAATCAGCCCCAGCATTTT.

The chain is built from TRBV6-5 and TRBJ1-4; D is uncertain. The CDR3 length is 15 residues. The germline CDR1 and CDR2 sequences are MNHEY and SVGAGI. Trimming removed 5 bases from V and 0 bases from J, with 10 bases in between. This CDR3 reads CASSKTPTTNEKLFF. In nucleotides, the CDR3 is TGTGCCAGCAGTAAGACACCTACAACTAATGAAAAACTGTTTTTT.

The V and J genes are TRBV24-1 and TRBJ2-5; 8 bases fit TRBD2. The CDR3 runs to 16 residues. Germline CDR1 is KGHDR and CDR2 is SFDVKD. Unmatched junction bases numbered 12, after V lost 5 bases and J lost 5 bases. DNA for the CDR3: TGTGCCACCAGTGCCCCCGAGAGCGGGGGCGGGGAGACCCAGTACTTC. This gives the protein CATSAPESGGGETQYF.

V and J are TRBV4-2 and TRBJ2-5; D gene uncertain. This CDR3 comprises 16 residues. Trimming removed 5 bases at V and 4 bases at J, with 20 bases between. Germline V gene data show CDR1 as LGHNA and CDR2 as YNFKEQ. This CDR3 is CASSSPGLPRLETQYF. As DNA, the CDR3 is TGTGCCAGCAGCAGTCCGGGTCTCCCTAGGCTAGAGACCCAGTACTTC.